A single T cell receptor beta chain is shown here with its context. No antigen is known for it. Selected positively for CCR7 and CD45RO-negative, naive CD8 cells excluded terminally differentiated effector memory CD45RA+ cells. The source of the sample is a study of shared clonotypes between healthy human individuals. Study-level points and caveats: Generation probabilities were higher for clonotypes shared across all four sorted-subset donors than for unshared ones.

CDR1 SGDLS and CDR2 YYNGEE come from the germline V gene. The CDR3 has 14 residues. After removal of 4 bases from V and 5 bases from J, the junction contained 3 bases not matched to a gene. Produced via immunoSEQ multiplex PCR; TCRdb's table is partial and in-frame only. The sample records roughly 1,800,000 clones, about 95% being singletons. The chain links TRBV9 to TRBJ2-2, with TRBD1 identical over 9 bases. The sequence came from a man between 18 and 29 years old in good health. Source material: naive CD8+ T cells sorted from blood. The DNA of the CDR3 is TGTGCCAGCAGCTCCGGGACAGGGACCGGGGAGCTGTTTTTT. Encoded protein: CASSSGTGTGELFF.